The TCR beta chain under discussion was sequenced for a study of response to subunit inactivated influenza vaccine. Study outcomes and limitations: Authors suggested seasonal influenza vaccinations each recruit few new T cells.

The table lists this clonotype with a few counts. Its antigen remains unidentified. TCRdb analysed the RT-PCR reads with MiXCR anew, one entry per CDR3 protein. The repertoire holds about 780,000 distinct CDR3 sequences, with about 18% as singletons. Germline V gene data show CDR1 as SGHRS and CDR2 as YFSETQ. The CDR3 extends over 14 amino acids. V was clipped by 3 bases and J by 7 bases, with 15 bases between them. The source is a man aged 50 to 60 who received an inactivated influenza vaccine. The specimen comprised PBMCs from blood, sampled around 5 days after vaccination. This chain links TRBV5-1 with TRBJ2-3; tentative D call: TRBD1 (7 bases). This CDR3 is CASSWRGQTYTQYF. CDR3 bases: TGCGCCAGCAGCTGGAGGGGGCAAACCTATACGCAGTATTTT.